These 13 T cell receptor beta chains originate from one sample sequenced in a study of T-cell reconstitution after alpha-beta-depleted transplantation in children. Library preparation (for TCRbeta) was performed with unique molecular identifiers. TCRdb passed the PCR reads through MiXCR, listing each CDR3 protein once. The sample yields around 370,000 distinct CDR3 sequences, under 13% seen once. The sample consisted of PBMCs from the stem cell graft donor, taken from the stem cell graft. The source of these receptors is a human donor who donated a stem cell graft to a child with acute lymphoblastic leukemia.

This clonotype was recorded many times. This rearrangement joins TRBV5-1 to TRBJ2-3; D is undetermined. Germline V gives CDR1 SGHRS, CDR2 YFSETQ. The CDR3 runs to 14 residues. V lost 4 bases and J lost 4, with 13 bases in between. CDR3 loop: CASSPHGPADTQYF. CDR3 nucleotides: TGCGCCAGCAGCCCCCATGGACCCGCAGATACGCAGTATTTT.

This clonotype was picked up a small number of times. The rearrangement joins TRBV6-1 to TRBJ2-4; TRBD1 matches 7 bases. CDR1 is MNHNS, CDR2 SASEGT, per germline. V dropped 7 bases and J dropped 12; count of bases not matched to a gene: 15. This CDR3 region has 14 residues. The CDR3 DNA is TGTGCCAGCACCGCGTCGGGGTTTGGGGACAGTCAGTACTTC. It is translated as CASTASGFGDSQYF.

This chain connects TRBV7-9 to TRBJ2-5, with D possibly called TRBD1 or TRBD2 (5 bases each). The length of the CDR3 is 17 residues. Germline CDR1 SEHNR, CDR2 FQNEAQ (reference sequence). V lost 5 bases, J lost 1 base, and 20 bases lay in between. The chain's CDR3 is CASSQGPVERGQETQYF. CDR3 DNA sequence: TGTGCCAGCAGCCAGGGCCCAGTAGAGAGGGGCCAAGAGACCCAGTACTTC. The variable domain in full, completed from reference TRBV7-9 and TRBJ2-5, reads DTGVSQNPRHKITKRGQNVTFRCDPISEHNRLYWYRQTLGQGPEFLTYFQNEAQLEKSRLLSDRFSAERPKGSFSTLEIQRTEQGDSAMYLCASSQGPVERGQETQYFGPGTRLLVL.

Only a few counts were recorded for this clonotype. This chain connects TRBV5-1 to TRBJ2-7, with 11 bases aligning to TRBD2. The ends lost 0 bases at V and 7 bases at J; junction bases unmatched: 6. Germline loops: CDR1 SGHRS, CDR2 YFSETQ. The CDR3 sequence is 15 residues long. The CDR3 sequence: CASSLVAGGPGEQYF. CDR3 nucleotides: TGCGCCAGCAGCTTGGTAGCGGGAGGGCCGGGGGAGCAGTACTTC.

This clonotype was observed a few times. The V gene is TRBV19, the J gene TRBJ1-2; D remains ambiguous. The CDR3 is made up of 12 amino acids. CDR1 and CDR2 from the germline V gene are LNHDA and SQIVND (reference sequence). Trimming removed 6 bases from V and 0 bases from J, with 5 bases in between. In nucleotides, the CDR3 is TGTGCCAGTAGCGGGACTAACTATGGCTACACCTTC. This gives the protein CASSGTNYGYTF.

J is TRBJ2-3 and V is TRBV6-1; a possible D gene is TRBD2 (5 bases). V was clipped by 3 bases and J by 5 bases, with 9 bases between them. Germline lookup yields CDR1 MNHNS and CDR2 SASEGT. This CDR3 is 13 amino acids long. The CDR3 loop reads CASSEASLDTQYF. In nucleotides, the CDR3 is TGTGCCAGCAGTGAGGCTAGCCTAGATACGCAGTATTTT.

This clonotype was counted only a few times. This chain joins TRBV6-1 and TRBJ1-2; 10 bases fit TRBD1. The germline V gene has CDR1 MNHNS and CDR2 SASEGT. The CDR3 has 13 residues. The J segment lost 8 bases and the V segment lost 7 bases, leaving 7 bases of the junction unmatched. CDR3 region: CASNPGQGSGYTF. The CDR3 DNA reads TGTGCCAGCAACCCGGGACAGGGGAGCGGCTACACCTTC.

This clonotype was observed a few times. The CDR3 region has the DNA TGCAGTGCTAAAAGACTAGCGGGAGAGGATGAGCAGTTCTTC. This codes for CSAKRLAGEDEQFF. The chain combines TRBV20-1 with TRBJ2-1; 12 bases are a match to TRBD2. Losses at the gene ends were 4 bases for V and 8 bases for J; bases not matched to a gene: 6. CDR1 DFQATT and CDR2 SNEGSKA come from the germline V gene (reference sequence). This CDR3 has 14 residues.

The sample holds a few counts of this clonotype. V gene TRBV2 combines with J gene TRBJ2-2; D remains unclear. CDR3 length: 14 amino acids. The V gene's germline CDR1 is SNHLY and CDR2 FYNNEI. Trimming took off 5 bases at V and 4 bases at J, with 11 bases between the two ends. DNA for the CDR3: TGTGCCAGCAGTAGAGACGGAGCCACCGGGGAGCTGTTTTTT. This gives the protein CASSRDGATGELFF.

This clonotype was observed a few times. CDR3 residues: CASSRQGPGGANVLTF. The CDR3 nucleotides read TGTGCCAGCAGCAGGCAGGGGCCTGGAGGGGCCAACGTCCTGACTTTC. The V and J genes are TRBV7-2 and TRBJ2-6; weak D call: TRBD1 (6 bases). The CDR3 is 16 residues long. V lost 5 bases, J lost 4 bases, and 15 bases lay in between. Germline values: CDR1 SGHTA, CDR2 FQGNSA.

V and J are TRBV28 and TRBJ1-6, with TRBD1 matching 7 bases. CDR3 size: 15 residues. Per the germline V gene, CDR1 is MDHEN and CDR2 is SYDVKM. V shed 5 bases and J 4 bases; nucleotides not matched to a gene: 5. DNA for the CDR3: TGTGCCAGCAGTGAAGGGGGCGCTTATAATTCACCCCTCCACTTT. It encodes CASSEGGAYNSPLHF.

V and J are TRBV7-6 and TRBJ1-3; TRBD1 is a possible D gene (5 bases). This CDR3 has 15 residues. Trimming removed 5 bases at V and 2 bases at J, with 13 bases between. CDR1 is SGHVS, CDR2 FNYEAQ, per germline. CDR3 sequence (DNA): TGTGCCAGCAGCCCCAGGGAAGCGGCTGGAAACACCATATATTTT. It is translated as CASSPREAAGNTIYF.

The chain is built from TRBV28 and TRBJ1-5; D ambiguous. Trimming removed 3 bases at V and 0 bases at J, with 21 bases between. The CDR3 totals 19 residues. Germline V CDR1 and CDR2: MDHEN, SYDVKM. The CDR3 loop is CASSFIGGRTSYSNQPQHF. Here the CDR3 DNA reads TGTGCCAGCAGTTTCATTGGTGGGCGGACTTCATATAGCAATCAGCCCCAGCATTTT.